The T cell receptor (beta chain) under discussion was sequenced for a study of blood T cell repertoires in COVID-19. Study-level information: Nucleic acid was either cDNA or gDNA, and it came from T cells, B-cell-depleted T cells, or PBMCs.

The study drew participants aged 18 to 89 years from fewer than 30 US areas. Libraries were prepared by immunoSEQ multiplex PCR; TCRdb keeps only in-frame clonotypes and omits some of them. Among about 260,000 clones listed, around 84% were seen once. This clone came up a few times. The germline gives CDR1 SGHRS, CDR2 YFSETQ. Trimming shortened V by 0 bases and J by 7 bases, and 28 bases separated the two germline ends. CDR3 length: 19 amino acids. The sample was PBMCs or T cells enriched from blood (not recorded which). The TCR was taken from a young man with acute COVID-19. The rearrangement uses TRBV5-1 and TRBJ1-1, with D tentatively TRBD1 (5 bases). CDR3 protein: CASSLGAGSLGTNSHEAFF. Written as DNA, the CDR3 is TGCGCCAGCAGCTTGGGCGCGGGGAGTCTGGGGACGAACAGTCATGAAGCTTTCTTT.